Following are 7 T cell receptor beta chains from one sample sequenced in a study of shared clonotypes between healthy human individuals. Some clones are missing from TCRdb's copy, which holds only in-frame ones; the method was immunoSEQ multiplex PCR. The sample has approximately 2,000,000 clones, 80% to 95% seen once. Sequenced: naive CD4+ T cells from PBMCs. The subset denotes: CD45RA+ positively selected. The origin of the receptors is a man aged 18 to 29 in good health. Some clones in this sample may be carry-over from other donors' samples.

The V gene is TRBV27, the J gene TRBJ2-7; possibly TRBD1 or TRBD2 for D (6 bases each). This CDR3 has 17 residues. V was cut by 6 bases and J by 2 bases, with 23 bases left in between. CDR1 MNHEY and CDR2 SMNVEV come from the germline V gene (reference sequence). The CDR3 nucleotides read TGTGCCAGCAGCCCGATTATGGGGGGCGGACGGGCCTACGAGCAGTACTTC. Amino acid sequence: CASSPIMGGGRAYEQYF.

The genes are TRBV11-2 and TRBJ2-7; D assignment may be TRBD1 or TRBD2 (5 bases each). Deletions cut 0 bases from V and 0 bases from J, with 9 bases between. This CDR3 has 15 amino acids. From germline, CDR1 is SGHAT and CDR2 FQNNGV. CDR3 nucleotides: TGTGCCAGCAGCTTAGATACGGGGCCCTCCTACGAGCAGTACTTC. This gives the protein CASSLDTGPSYEQYF. The variable domain in full, with the rest retrieved from reference TRBV11-2 and TRBJ2-7, is EAGVAQSPRYKIIEKRQSVAFWCNPISGHATLYWYQQILGQGPKLLIQFQNNGVVDDSQLPKDRFSAERLKGVDSTLKIQPAKLEDSAVYLCASSLDTGPSYEQYFGPGTRLTVT.

V is TRBV7-2 and J is TRBJ2-1, with 8 bases lining up with TRBD1. The germline V gene has CDR1 SGHTA and CDR2 FQGNSA. CDR3 size: 17 residues. Trimming cost V 0 bases and J 2 bases; bases outside gene matches: 6. The CDR3 is CASSLALGQGTYNEQFF. CDR3 DNA: TGTGCCAGCAGCTTAGCGCTAGGACAGGGCACCTACAATGAGCAGTTCTTC.

This chain uses TRBV5-5 with TRBJ2-5, with no clear D. The CDR3 extends over 14 amino acids. With 9 bases removed from V and 0 bases from J, the gap between germline ends came to 15 bases. Germline loops: CDR1 SGHKS, CDR2 YYEKEE (reference sequence). CDR3 protein: CATSLTAYQETQYF. CDR3 DNA sequence: TGTGCCACAAGTTTGACGGCGTACCAAGAGACCCAGTACTTC.

This clone came up a few times. The same CDR3 can be traced to other DNA sequences in this sample. The chain uses TRBV2 and TRBJ1-1; the match to TRBD1 covers 8 bases. Germline V gives CDR1 SNHLY, CDR2 FYNNEI. CDR3 size: 13 residues. V shed 4 bases and J 4 bases; nucleotides not matched to a gene: 2. The CDR3 DNA reads as TGTGCCAGCAGTGGACAGGGGTCCACTGAAGCTTTCTTT. Its translation is CASSGQGSTEAFF.

The chain combines TRBV28 with TRBJ1-6, with 8 bases identical to TRBD1. V shed 7 bases, J shed 9 bases, and the junction held 5 bases outside the gene matches. Germline V CDR1 and CDR2: MDHEN, SYDVKM. CDR3 length: 13 amino acids. This CDR3 is CASMRQGSSPLHF. CDR3 coding DNA: TGTGCCAGCATGCGACAGGGGTCTTCACCCCTCCACTTT.

The CDR3 nucleotides are TGTGCCAGCTCACCACCGAACACAATCACAGATACGCAGTATTTT. As protein: CASSPPNTITDTQYF. The chain couples TRBV18 to TRBJ2-3; D gene uncertain. CDR3 length: 15 residues. V was shortened by 0 bases and J by 2 bases, with 9 bases between the two germline ends. The V gene's germline CDR1 is KGHSH and CDR2 LQKENI.